Shown below are 16 T cell receptor beta chains from a single sample sequenced in a study of T cell responses to AZD1222 COVID-19 vaccine. The method was immunoSEQ multiplex PCR; TCRdb's version includes in-frame clones alone and lacks a portion of them. The top ten clones hold roughly 3.9% of a sample with about 120,000 clones, approximately 85% of them seen once. The sample consisted of peripheral blood, taken on day 0 of MenACWY control vaccination. Source of these receptors: an adult in good health.

V and J are TRBV21-1 and TRBJ2-2; the DNA was not compared with TRBD2, the D call given in the table. TRBV21-1 is shown as a pseudogene. The CDR3 runs 16 residues. The chain's CDR3 is CASSKDWSSNTGELFF. In DNA form, the CDR3 reads TGTGCCAGCAGCAAAGATTGGAGTTCGAACACCGGGGAGCTGTTTTTT.

V gene TRBV7-2 combines with J gene TRBJ2-1, with 11 bases aligning to TRBD2. The CDR3 length is 16 residues. The germline V gene has CDR1 SGHTA and CDR2 FQGNSA. V lost 6 bases, J lost 2 bases, and 6 bases stayed unmatched. The CDR3, as DNA: TGTGCCAGCAGGCCTTTAGCGGGGGGGCCCTACAATGAGCAGTTCTTC. Protein sequence: CASRPLAGGPYNEQFF.

This clone was counted a single time. V gene TRBV18 combines with J gene TRBJ2-5; D possibly corresponds to TRBD1 (5 bases). The V gene lost 1 base and the J gene lost 5 bases, with 14 bases spanning the gap. Germline V gene data show CDR1 as KGHSH and CDR2 as LQKENI. CDR3 length equals 15 residues. CDR3 in DNA: TGTGCCAGCTCACCACGAAATGGGGCGGCGGAGACCCAGTACTTC. Translation gives CASSPRNGAAETQYF. Based on the CDR3 plus reference TRBV18 and TRBJ2-5, the full variable domain is NAGVMQNPRHLVRRRGQEARLRCSPMKGHSHVYWYRQLPEEGLKFMVYLQKENIIDESGMPKERFSAEFPKEGPSILRIQQVVRGDSAAYFCASSPRNGAAETQYFGPGTRLLVL.

The genes are TRBV28 and TRBJ1-1; no definite D call. Germline values: CDR1 MDHEN, CDR2 SYDVKM. Trimming took off 6 bases at V and 5 bases at J, with 10 bases between the two ends. The CDR3 is 12 residues long. The DNA of the CDR3 is TGTGCCAGCAGCCTTGTACAGACTGAAGCTTTCTTT. Translation: CASSLVQTEAFF.

The gene calls are TRBV10-2 and TRBJ1-2, with 10 bases identical to TRBD1. Germline assignment: CDR1 WSHSY and CDR2 SAAADI. CDR3 size: 16 residues. Trimming removed 0 bases from V and 8 bases from J; junction bases left unmatched: 9. The CDR3: CASSESTGQGEGGYTF. For the CDR3, the DNA is TGCGCCAGCAGTGAGTCGACAGGACAGGGGGAGGGCGGCTACACCTTC.

The rearrangement links TRBV27 to TRBJ1-1; D unresolved. V was cut by 3 bases and J by 8 bases, with 10 bases left in between. Germline loops: CDR1 MNHEY, CDR2 SMNVEV (reference sequence). CDR3 length: 12 residues. The CDR3 bases are TGTGCCAGCAGTTTCCGGACGGGAGAAGCTTTCTTT. As protein: CASSFRTGEAFF.

This clone was observed a single time. The DNA for the CDR3 is TGTGCCAGCAACCCCGTATGGTCCCAAGACATTCAGTACTTC. Protein sequence: CASNPVWSQDIQYF. The chain links TRBV7-9 to TRBJ2-4; D is unclear. Germline CDR1 reads SEHNR; CDR2 reads FQNEAQ (reference sequence). The V and J ends lost 7 bases and 8 bases respectively, with 18 bases between them. The CDR3 sequence is 14 residues long.

This rearrangement joins TRBV28 to TRBJ2-1; D is unclear. The germline V gene has CDR1 MDHEN and CDR2 SYDVKM. The ends were cut back, 3 bases at V and 6 bases at J, with 9 bases in the middle. The CDR3 covers 13 residues. CDR3 protein: CASSFRTGNEQFF. The CDR3 nucleotides read TGTGCCAGCAGTTTCAGGACCGGCAATGAGCAGTTCTTC.

This chain joins TRBV21-1 and TRBJ1-6. TRBV21-1 is assigned pseudogene status. The CDR3 runs 15 residues. The CDR3 reads CASTLLDGSNSPLHF. The CDR3 DNA reads TGTGCCAGCACACTATTGGACGGTTCCAATTCACCCCTCCACTTT.

This clone turned up a few times. The chain couples TRBV7-2 to TRBJ1-2, with a tentative D call TRBD1 (5 bases). This CDR3 has 14 amino acids. Germline CDR1 SGHTA, CDR2 FQGNSA. Trimming removed 5 bases from V and 4 bases from J, with 14 bases in between. The CDR3 DNA sequence: TGTGCCAGCAGCCTCGGGGGAGCTGGCTATGGCTACACCTTC. This sequence encodes CASSLGGAGYGYTF.

The count of this clone is one. This chain links TRBV6-6 with TRBJ2-1; D is undetermined. V gave up 4 bases and J gave up 5 bases, with 9 bases separating them. Germline V lookup: CDR1 MNHNY, CDR2 SVGAGI (reference sequence). This CDR3 comprises 13 residues. CDR3 nucleotides: TGTGCCAGCAGTTTAAGGAGCGACAATGAGCAGTTCTTC. Residues: CASSLRSDNEQFF.

The chain employs TRBV3-1 (or the pseudogene TRBV3-2) and TRBJ2-3, with a weak D call TRBD1 (6 bases). Germline CDR1 and CDR2: LGHDT and YNNKEL (reference sequence). Trimming stripped 2 bases from V and 0 bases from J, with 12 bases between. The CDR3 is made up of 16 amino acids. The CDR3 bases are TGTGCCAGCAGCCAACCAGGGGCACCTAGCACAGATACGCAGTATTTT. It yields the protein CASSQPGAPSTDTQYF.

V and J are TRBV3-1 (or the pseudogene TRBV3-2) and TRBJ2-5; 7 bases agree with TRBD1. CDR3 size: 15 residues. J gave up 4 bases and V 0 bases, and 5 bases lay outside the gene matches. Germline loops: CDR1 LGHDT, CDR2 YNNKEL (reference sequence). CDR3 sequence reads: CASSQDRQGGETQYF. DNA of the CDR3: TGTGCCAGCAGCCAAGATCGACAGGGCGGAGAGACCCAGTACTTC.

This clone was seen just once. The chain couples TRBV15 to TRBJ2-3, with 10 bases lining up with TRBD2. Germline CDR1 is LNHNV and CDR2 is YYDKDF (reference sequence). This CDR3 region has 15 residues. V was pared by 5 bases and J by 4 bases, with 6 bases of the junction left unmatched. The CDR3 DNA reads as TGTGCCACCAGCGGAGCGGGGGGGCCTTCAGATACGCAGTATTTT. This sequence encodes CATSGAGGPSDTQYF.

The chain combines TRBV29-1 with TRBJ1-4, with D unresolved. This CDR3 comprises 15 residues. Trimming cost V 0 bases and J 5 bases, with 13 bases left between them. CDR1 and CDR2 from the germline V gene are SQVTM and ANQGSEA. The CDR3 sequence is CSVEDRRVGNEKLFF. CDR3 in DNA: TGCAGCGTTGAAGATCGGAGAGTAGGGAATGAAAAACTGTTTTTT.

The chain uses TRBV18 and TRBJ1-4; 8 bases agree with TRBD1. CDR3 length equals 14 residues. The V gene's germline CDR1 is KGHSH and CDR2 LQKENI. J was trimmed by 8 bases and V by 8 bases; bases with no gene match: 10. The CDR3 loop reads CASDSGTGAEKLFF. The CDR3 DNA sequence: TGTGCCAGCGACTCCGGGACAGGAGCCGAAAAACTGTTTTTT. The full variable domain, completed using reference TRBV18 and TRBJ1-4, is NAGVMQNPRHLVRRRGQEARLRCSPMKGHSHVYWYRQLPEEGLKFMVYLQKENIIDESGMPKERFSAEFPKEGPSILRIQQVVRGDSAAYFCASDSGTGAEKLFFGSGTQLSVL.